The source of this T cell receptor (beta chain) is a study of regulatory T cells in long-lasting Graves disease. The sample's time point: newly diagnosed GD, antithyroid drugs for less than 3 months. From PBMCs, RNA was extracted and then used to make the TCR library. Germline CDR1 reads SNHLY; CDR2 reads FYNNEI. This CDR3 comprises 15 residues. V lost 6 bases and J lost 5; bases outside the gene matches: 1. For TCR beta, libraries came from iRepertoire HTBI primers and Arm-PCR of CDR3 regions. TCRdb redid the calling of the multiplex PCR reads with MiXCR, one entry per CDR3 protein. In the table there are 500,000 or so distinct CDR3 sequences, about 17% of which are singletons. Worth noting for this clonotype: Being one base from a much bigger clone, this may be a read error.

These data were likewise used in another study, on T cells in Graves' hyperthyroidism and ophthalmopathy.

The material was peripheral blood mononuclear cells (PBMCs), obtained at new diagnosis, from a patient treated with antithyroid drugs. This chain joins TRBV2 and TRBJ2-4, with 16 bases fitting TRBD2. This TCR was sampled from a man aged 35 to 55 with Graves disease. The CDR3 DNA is TGTGCCAGCAGGGGGACTAGCGGGAGGGAAAACATTCAGTACTTC. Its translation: CASRGTSGRENIQYF.